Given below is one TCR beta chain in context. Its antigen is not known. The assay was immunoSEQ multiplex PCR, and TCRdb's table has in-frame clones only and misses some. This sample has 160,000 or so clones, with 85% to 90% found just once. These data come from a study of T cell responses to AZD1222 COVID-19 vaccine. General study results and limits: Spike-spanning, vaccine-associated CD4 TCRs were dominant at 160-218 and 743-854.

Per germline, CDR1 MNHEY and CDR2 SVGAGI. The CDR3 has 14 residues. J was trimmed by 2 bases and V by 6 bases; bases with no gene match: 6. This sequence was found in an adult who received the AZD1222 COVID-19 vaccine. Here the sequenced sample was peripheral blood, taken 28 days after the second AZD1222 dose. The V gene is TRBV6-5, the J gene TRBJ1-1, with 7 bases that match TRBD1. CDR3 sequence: CASREGTVNTEAFF. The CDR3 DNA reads TGTGCCAGCAGGGAGGGGACAGTCAACACTGAAGCTTTCTTT.